One and the same sample provided the 21 T cell receptor beta chains below, sequenced in a study of shared clonotypes between healthy human individuals. Using immunoSEQ multiplex PCR, the repertoire was profiled, and TCRdb retains in-frame clones only, with some absent. The sample records approximately 2.1 million clones, over 90% being singletons. Sequences were obtained from naive CD4+ T cells from PBMCs. Subset: CD45RA+ positively selected. The receptors shown here come from a man aged 18-30 years in good health. Some clones in this sample may be carry-over from other donors' samples.

V is TRBV28 and J is TRBJ1-3, with D possibly matching TRBD1 (6 bases). The V end was cut by 2 bases, the J end by 3 bases, with 20 bases between. CDR1 is MDHEN and CDR2 is SYDVKM in the germline V gene. This CDR3 has 18 amino acids. For the CDR3, the DNA is TGTGCCAGCAGTTTAATTACGGCAGGGGTCATGCATGGAAACACCATATATTTT. Encoded protein: CASSLITAGVMHGNTIYF.

This rearrangement joins TRBV5-6 to TRBJ1-2; the match to TRBD1 covers 7 bases. CDR1 is SGHDT, CDR2 YYEEEE, per germline. This CDR3 spans 15 amino acids. The V gene end was trimmed by 3 bases and the J gene end by 3 bases; junction bases not matched to a gene: 8. The chain's CDR3 is CASSSGTENYYGYTF. CDR3 nucleotide sequence: TGTGCCAGCAGCTCCGGGACAGAGAATTACTATGGCTACACCTTC.

As for this clone: Distinct nucleotide sequences in the sample also encode this CDR3. The chain uses TRBV25-1 and TRBJ2-4; D possibly matches TRBD1 or TRBD2 (6 bases each). The CDR3 runs 14 residues. In germline, CDR1 is MGHDK, CDR2 SYGVNS. V gave up 3 bases and J gave up 6 bases, with 12 bases separating them. CDR3 region: CASSDSGGGNIQYF. Written as DNA, the CDR3 is TGTGCCAGCAGTGACTCCGGGGGCGGAAACATTCAGTACTTC. Filled out from reference TRBV25-1 and TRBJ2-4, the complete variable domain reads EADIYQTPRYLVIGTGKKITLECSQTMGHDKMYWYQQDPGMELHLIHYSYGVNSTEKGDLSSESTVSRIRTEHFPLTLESARPSHTSQYLCASSDSGGGNIQYFGAGTRLSVL.

The CDR3 spells CASTSGSQPQHF. In nucleotides, the CDR3 is TGTGCCAGCACCTCGGGAAGTCAGCCCCAGCATTTT. This sequence joins TRBV6-5 and TRBJ1-5; D remains unclear. V gave up 7 bases and J gave up 6 bases, with 10 bases separating them. Germline-derived CDR1 and CDR2 are MNHEY and SVGAGI. This CDR3 has 12 residues.

As to this clone: Other DNA variants within this sample encode the same CDR3. This chain's CDR3 is CASSLGGQAYNEQFF. In nucleotides, the CDR3 is TGCGCCAGCAGCTTGGGTGGACAGGCTTACAATGAGCAGTTCTTC. This rearrangement joins TRBV5-1 to TRBJ2-1; TRBD1 aligns across 7 bases. The CDR3 spans 15 residues. Unmatched junction bases numbered 4, after V lost 0 bases and J lost 4 bases. Germline lookup yields CDR1 SGHRS and CDR2 YFSETQ.

This clone was seen a few times. The chain carries TRBV7-9 and TRBJ1-3, with a possible D match to TRBD1 (5 bases). CDR3 length equals 15 residues. Between the trimmed V and J ends, which lost 3 bases and 4 bases, there was a span of 13 bases. The V gene's germline CDR1 is SEHNR and CDR2 FQNEAQ (reference sequence). The CDR3 nucleotides read TGTGCCAGCAGCTTCACAGGATTAGTCGGAAACACCATATATTTT. Translation gives CASSFTGLVGNTIYF. Based on the CDR3 plus reference TRBV7-9 and TRBJ1-3, the full variable domain is DTGVSQNPRHKITKRGQNVTFRCDPISEHNRLYWYRQTLGQGPEFLTYFQNEAQLEKSRLLSDRFSAERPKGSFSTLEIQRTEQGDSAMYLCASSFTGLVGNTIYFGEGSWLTVV.

In regard to this clone: The same CDR3 is also encoded by other DNA sequences in this sample. The chain recombines TRBV7-9 with TRBJ1-4, with 7 nucleotides matching TRBD1. The germline V gene encodes CDR1 SEHNR and CDR2 FQNEAQ (reference sequence). Unmatched junction bases numbered 7, after V lost 5 bases and J lost 7 bases. This CDR3 contains 14 residues. This CDR3 is CASSRTGGGEKLFF. CDR3 coding DNA: TGTGCCAGCAGCCGGACAGGAGGAGGTGAAAAACTGTTTTTT.

The chain joins TRBV2 to TRBJ2-7; D not resolved. Germline V gene sequence: CDR1 SNHLY, CDR2 FYNNEI. The CDR3 extends over 11 amino acids. This CDR3 is CGRGWGYEQYF. CDR3 in DNA: TGTGGCCGCGGTTGGGGATACGAGCAGTACTTC.

The V call is TRBV11-2, the J call TRBJ2-5; TRBD1 aligns across 9 bases. The assigned J gene may be wrong: the sequence end matches TRBJ2-7 better. There are 16 residues in the CDR3. Germline V gives CDR1 SGHAT, CDR2 FQNNGV. CDR3 nucleotides: TGTGCCAGCAGCTCATCGAACAGGGGGCTGAACTACGAGCAGTACTTC. Its protein product is CASSSSNRGLNYEQYF.

V is TRBV7-9 and J is TRBJ2-1; D perhaps matches TRBD2 (5 bases). The CDR3 extends over 12 amino acids. Germline CDR1 reads SEHNR; CDR2 reads FQNEAQ (reference sequence). V was cut by 6 bases and J by 9 bases, with 12 bases left in between. The CDR3 nucleotides are TGTGCCAGCAGTTTATCAGAGGGTGAGCAGTTCTTC. Amino acid sequence: CASSLSEGEQFF. The full variable domain, completed using reference TRBV7-9 and TRBJ2-1, is DTGVSQNPRHKITKRGQNVTFRCDPISEHNRLYWYRQTLGQGPEFLTYFQNEAQLEKSRLLSDRFSAERPKGSFSTLEIQRTEQGDSAMYLCASSLSEGEQFFGPGTRLTVL.

This chain links TRBV14 with TRBJ1-3, with D maybe TRBD1 (6 bases). V was trimmed by 4 bases and J by 0 bases, leaving 13 bases between them. Germline V gene data show CDR1 as SGHDN and CDR2 as FVKESK. The CDR3 runs to 16 residues. For the CDR3, the DNA is TGTGCCAGCAGCCCACGACAGGTCTACTCTGGAAACACCATATATTTT. Translated: CASSPRQVYSGNTIYF.

The V gene is TRBV2, the J gene TRBJ2-3; the D gene is possibly TRBD2 (5 bases). Looked up from germline, CDR1 is SNHLY and CDR2 is FYNNEI. V lost 6 bases and J lost 0, with 19 bases in between. CDR3 length equals 17 residues. CDR3 protein: CASREAYATQSTDTQYF. CDR3 bases: TGTGCCAGCAGGGAGGCGTATGCGACTCAAAGCACAGATACGCAGTATTTT.

Comments on this clone: This same CDR3 is encoded by further DNA sequences in the sample. This sequence joins TRBV5-1 and TRBJ2-7; D is ambiguous. V was pared by 3 bases and J by 2 bases, with 9 bases between. Germline-derived CDR1 and CDR2 are SGHRS and YFSETQ. The CDR3 runs 13 residues. The CDR3 protein is CASSSLGAYEQYF. Written as DNA, the CDR3 is TGCGCCAGCAGCTCCCTAGGTGCCTACGAGCAGTACTTC.

Concerning this clone: Other nucleotide sequences in the sample specify the same CDR3. The chain uses TRBV7-2 and TRBJ2-1; no firm D call. CDR3 size: 12 residues. Per germline, CDR1 SGHTA and CDR2 FQGNSA. Trimming stripped 1 base from V and 7 bases from J, with 5 bases between. The CDR3 sequence is CASSLVPNEQFF. The CDR3 nucleotides read TGTGCCAGCAGCTTAGTTCCAAATGAGCAGTTCTTC.

V gene TRBV6-1 combines with J gene TRBJ1-5; tentatively, D is TRBD1 (6 bases). The CDR3 extends over 15 amino acids. Trimming removed 6 bases at V and 6 bases at J, with 18 bases between. Germline CDR1 MNHNS, CDR2 SASEGT. The CDR3 is CASRPTGGGGQPQHF. The CDR3 nucleotides read TGTGCCAGCAGGCCAACCGGAGGGGGAGGTCAGCCCCAGCATTTT.

This chain connects TRBV5-1 to TRBJ2-5; 10 positions agree with TRBD2. Germline CDR1 SGHRS, CDR2 YFSETQ. This CDR3 region has 17 residues. V was pared by 3 bases and J by 3 bases, with 11 bases of the junction left unmatched. CDR3 coding DNA: TGCGCCAGCAGCTCCCAGGTCCCTAGCGGGAGAGAAGAGACCCAGTACTTC. It codes for CASSSQVPSGREETQYF.

The chain links TRBV11-2 to TRBJ1-2; D possibly corresponds to TRBD1 (5 bases). V was pared by 5 bases and J by 2 bases, with 18 bases between. CDR3 size: 16 residues. Germline CDR1 reads SGHAT; CDR2 reads FQNNGV. CDR3 sequence reads: CASSRGSRGVNYGYTF. The CDR3 nucleotides read TGTGCCAGCAGCCGGGGGTCGAGGGGAGTGAACTATGGCTACACCTTC. Combining the CDR3 with reference TRBV11-2 and TRBJ1-2 gives the whole variable domain EAGVAQSPRYKIIEKRQSVAFWCNPISGHATLYWYQQILGQGPKLLIQFQNNGVVDDSQLPKDRFSAERLKGVDSTLKIQPAKLEDSAVYLCASSRGSRGVNYGYTFGSGTRLTVV.

The rearrangement joins TRBV30 to TRBJ2-5; D might be TRBD1 (6 bases). The V end lost 4 bases, the J end lost 1 base, and 10 bases lay between the germline ends. Germline V lookup: CDR1 GTSNPN, CDR2 SVGIG (reference sequence). This CDR3 has 13 residues. The chain's CDR3 is CAWTRTVQETQYF. CDR3 coding DNA: TGTGCCTGGACCCGGACAGTCCAAGAGACCCAGTACTTC.

Only one count was recorded for this clone. This rearrangement joins TRBV29-1 to TRBJ2-3; 7 bases are shared with TRBD2. From germline, CDR1 is SQVTM and CDR2 ANQGSEA. The CDR3 spans 13 residues. V gave up 4 bases and J gave up 2 bases; unmatched junction bases: 3. CDR3 residues: CSVAGRNTDTQYF. In DNA form, the CDR3 reads TGCAGCGTTGCCGGGAGGAACACAGATACGCAGTATTTT.

This sequence joins TRBV4-1 and TRBJ1-3; no firm D call. V lost 3 bases to trimming and J lost 5 bases, with 20 bases between them. The CDR3 consists of 17 residues. Germline V gene data show CDR1 as MGHRA and CDR2 as YSYEKL. CDR3 residues: CASSHRHGGDMRNTIYF. The CDR3 bases are TGCGCCAGCAGCCACAGACATGGAGGCGATATGAGAAACACCATATATTTT.

The chain combines TRBV29-1 with TRBJ2-1; tentative D call: TRBD2 (5 bases). Per the germline V gene, CDR1 is SQVTM and CDR2 is ANQGSEA. V dropped 7 bases and J dropped 4 bases, with 8 bases sitting between them. The CDR3 length is 11 residues. DNA for the CDR3: TGCAGCGAGGAGCGGTACAATGAGCAGTTCTTC. Residues: CSEERYNEQFF.